This TCR beta chain was obtained from a study of blood T cell repertoires in COVID-19. Study context: Some COVID-19 samples were acute and others convalescent; all came from the United States, Italy and Spain.

This CDR3 has 17 residues. CDR1 is SGHRS and CDR2 is YFSETQ in the germline V gene. Sequencing used immunoSEQ multiplex PCR; TCRdb keeps in-frame clones, though not all of them. The profile shows roughly 250,000 clones, about 87% of them singletons. A remark on this clone: Its ends do not fully match the called genes, so a read error is possible.

Sequencing input: PBMCs or T cells enriched from blood (not recorded which). The chain links TRBV5-1 to TRBJ2-1, with TRBD2 matching over 9 bases. The clonotype comes from a woman aged 35 to 49 who had been exposed to COVID-19. CDR3 loop: CASSSTTSGPSYNEQFF. The CDR3 region has the DNA TGTGCCAGCAGCTCGACAACTAGCGGGCCCTCCTACAATGAGCAGTTCTTC. The full variable domain, completed using reference TRBV5-1 and TRBJ2-1, is KAGVTQTPRYLIKTRGQQVTLSCSPISGHRSVSWYQQTPGQGLQFLFEYFSETQRNKGNFPGRFSGRQFSNSRSEMNVSTLELGDSALYLCASSSTTSGPSYNEQFFGPGTRLTVL.